This TCR beta chain was sequenced for a study of blood T cell repertoires in COVID-19. For the study at large: Researchers got acute and convalescent COVID-19 samples from the United States, Italy and Spain. From T cells, B-cell-depleted T cells, or PBMCs came the material, which was cDNA or gDNA.

Germline V gene sequence: CDR1 MNHEY, CDR2 SMNVEV (reference sequence). V dropped 5 bases and J dropped 4; count of bases not matched to a gene: 13. The CDR3 runs to 17 residues. TCRdb's copy holds only in-frame clones and misses some; the assay was immunoSEQ multiplex PCR. The table shows 150,000 to 200,000 clones, with 93% occurring only once. Sequenced: peripheral blood. The TCR sequence derives from a woman aged 55-75 years with COVID-19, enrolled during active disease. The V and J genes are TRBV27 and TRBJ1-2; TRBD1 agrees at 10 bases. The CDR3 DNA is TGTGCCAGCAGTCCCAATATCGGACAGGGGGTTTTCTATGGCTACACCTTC. Translating it yields CASSPNIGQGVFYGYTF.